This entry lists 23 T cell receptor beta chains sequenced from one sample in a study of OX40 agonist ivuxolimab in advanced cancers. Assay: immunoSEQ multiplex PCR; the TCRdb copy retains only in-frame clones and omits some. The sample records fewer than 75,000 clones, around 82% being singletons. The specimen was CD4+ or CD8+ T cells sorted from blood, collected in a trial of the OX40 agonist ivuxolimab. These receptor sequences come from an adult with an advanced solid tumor such as melanoma, head and neck, liver or kidney cancer.

The J gene is TRBJ1-1, the V gene TRBV11-2; D gene unclear. In germline, CDR1 is SGHAT, CDR2 FQNNGV. The CDR3 is made up of 11 amino acids. V was shortened by 8 bases and J by 1 base, with 5 bases between the two germline ends. CDR3 DNA sequence: TGTGCCAGCGGGCGGAACACTGAAGCTTTCTTT. This codes for CASGRNTEAFF. Looking up the rest from reference TRBV11-2 and TRBJ1-1 gives the full variable domain: EAGVAQSPRYKIIEKRQSVAFWCNPISGHATLYWYQQILGQGPKLLIQFQNNGVVDDSQLPKDRFSAERLKGVDSTLKIQPAKLEDSAVYLCASGRNTEAFFGQGTRLTVV.

The V gene is TRBV7-2, the J gene TRBJ2-3, with D unclear. This CDR3 spans 13 amino acids. Germline loops: CDR1 SGHTA, CDR2 FQGNSA. V shed 5 bases and J shed 2 bases, with 8 bases lying between them. CDR3 sequence reads: CASSLPPTDTQYF. The DNA for the CDR3 is TGTGCCAGCAGCCTCCCACCCACAGATACGCAGTATTTT. The variable domain in full, completed from reference TRBV7-2 and TRBJ2-3, reads GAGVSQSPSNKVTEKGKDVELRCDPISGHTALYWYRQSLGQGLEFLIYFQGNSAPDKSGLPSDRFSAERTGGSVSTLTIQRTQQEDSAVYLCASSLPPTDTQYFGPGTRLTVL.

The chain couples TRBV10-3 to TRBJ2-3; possible D gene TRBD2, 5 bases. Germline lookup yields CDR1 ENHRY and CDR2 SYGVKD. The length of the CDR3 is 16 residues. Trimming took 4 bases from V and 0 from J, leaving 14 bases between them. The CDR3 region has the DNA TGTGCCATCAGTGGCTCATGGGGAGCTAGCACAGATACGCAGTATTTT. Protein: CAISGSWGASTDTQYF.

This chain uses TRBV7-9 with TRBJ2-2; 8 bases match TRBD1. The CDR3 covers 16 residues. Germline trimming cut 5 bases from V and 2 bases from J; bases unmatched to any gene: 7. Germline V gene lookup returns CDR1 SEHNR and CDR2 FQNEAQ (reference sequence). The CDR3 here is CASSLRQGPNTGELFF. CDR3 in DNA: TGTGCCAGCAGCCTTAGACAGGGGCCTAACACCGGGGAGCTGTTTTTT.

The chain joins TRBV10-3 to TRBJ2-2, with 7 nucleotides matching TRBD1. The CDR3 runs 17 residues. V was pared by 0 bases and J by 9 bases, with 13 bases of the junction left unmatched. Germline CDR1 is ENHRY and CDR2 is SYGVKD. CDR3 sequence: CAISESILGQLSRELFF. The CDR3 DNA reads as TGTGCCATCAGTGAGTCGATCCTGGGACAGCTCTCTAGGGAGCTGTTTTTT.

Only one count was recorded for this clone. The chain is built from TRBV5-5 and TRBJ2-6; D call uncertain. The germline V and J ends were trimmed by 5 bases and 0 bases, with 6 bases remaining between them. This CDR3 is 14 amino acids long. Germline V gene lookup returns CDR1 SGHKS and CDR2 YYEKEE (reference sequence). The CDR3 bases are TGTGCCAGCAGGACCATCTCTGGGGCCAACGTCCTGACTTTC. Translated, it gives CASRTISGANVLTF.

V usage is TRBV29-1 and J usage is TRBJ2-3; tentatively, D is TRBD1 or TRBD2 (5 bases each). This CDR3 spans 12 amino acids. Germline V CDR1 and CDR2: SQVTM, ANQGSEA. The V end was cut by 4 bases, the J end by 5 bases, with 10 bases between. The CDR3, as DNA: TGCAGCGTTGGGTCGGGGCAAGATACGCAGTATTTT. This translates into CSVGSGQDTQYF.

The V call is TRBV5-1, the J call TRBJ1-1; 7 nucleotides agree with TRBD1. CDR3 size: 14 residues. V shed 4 bases and J 2 bases; nucleotides not matched to a gene: 5. The germline CDR1 and CDR2 sequences are SGHRS and YFSETQ. CDR3 DNA: TGCGCCAGCAGCCAGGGGACAGATAACACTGAAGCTTTCTTT. This translates into CASSQGTDNTEAFF. Full variable domain (missing parts from reference TRBV5-1 and TRBJ1-1): KAGVTQTPRYLIKTRGQQVTLSCSPISGHRSVSWYQQTPGQGLQFLFEYFSETQRNKGNFPGRFSGRQFSNSRSEMNVSTLELGDSALYLCASSQGTDNTEAFFGQGTRLTVV.

The chain is built from TRBV10-1 and TRBJ2-1, with 7 nucleotides matching TRBD1. CDR1 and CDR2 from the germline V gene are WNHNN and SYGVQD (reference sequence). Trimming at V came to 2 bases and at J to 1 base, leaving 8 bases not matched to a gene. CDR3 length: 17 residues. The CDR3 sequence: CASSERFGQVSYNEQFF. The CDR3, as DNA: TGCGCCAGCAGTGAGAGGTTTGGACAGGTGTCCTACAATGAGCAGTTCTTC.

The J gene is TRBJ1-5, the V gene TRBV6-4; the D is unclear. From germline, CDR1 is MRHNA and CDR2 SNTAGT. Between the trimmed V and J ends, which lost 4 bases and 4 bases, there was a span of 11 bases. This CDR3 is 14 amino acids long. The CDR3 DNA follows: TGTGCCAGCAGTGGCGGAAATGGGAATCAGCCCCAGCATTTT. This sequence encodes CASSGGNGNQPQHF.

The chain combines TRBV7-8 with TRBJ2-2, with TRBD1 as a possible D gene (6 bases). CDR3 length: 13 amino acids. The germline V gene encodes CDR1 SGHVS and CDR2 FQNEAQ. Trimming took 4 bases from V and 5 from J, leaving 8 bases between them. The DNA for the CDR3 is TGTGCCAGCAGCTCGACAGGAACCGGGGAGCTGTTTTTT. Translating it yields CASSSTGTGELFF.

The chain uses TRBV5-1 and TRBJ1-1, with 8 nucleotides matching TRBD1. J was trimmed by 11 bases and V by 0 bases; bases with no gene match: 9. This CDR3 comprises 14 residues. Germline V CDR1 and CDR2: SGHRS, YFSETQ. The CDR3 DNA reads TGCGCCAGCAGCTTGGATGCAGGGGGCCGGTCGGCTTTCTTT. This encodes CASSLDAGGRSAFF.

CDR3 region: CASSPPGGAFGALHF. DNA for the CDR3: TGTGCCAGCAGTCCCCCCGGGGGTGCGTTTGGGGCCCTCCACTTT. The chain is built from TRBV6-5 and TRBJ1-6, with TRBD1 as a possible D gene (5 bases). Trimming removed 5 bases at V and 14 bases at J, with 22 bases between. This CDR3 has 15 residues. CDR1 and CDR2 from the germline V gene are MNHEY and SVGAGI.

V is TRBV7-3 and J is TRBJ1-1; D is uncertain. Trimming pared 3 bases from V and 0 bases from J, leaving 5 bases between. The germline V gene encodes CDR1 SGHTA and CDR2 FQGTGA. This CDR3 is 13 amino acids long. CDR3 in amino acids: CASSLVLNTEAFF. CDR3 DNA sequence: TGTGCCAGCAGCTTGGTGTTGAACACTGAAGCTTTCTTT. The full variable domain, its missing parts supplied by reference TRBV7-3 and TRBJ1-1, is GAGVSQTPSNKVTEKGKYVELRCDPISGHTALYWYRQSLGQGPEFLIYFQGTGAADDSGLPNDRFFAVRPEGSVSTLKIQRTERGDSAVYLCASSLVLNTEAFFGQGTRLTVV.

The chain links TRBV9 to TRBJ2-7, with 7 nucleotides matching TRBD2. V trimming: 4 bases; J trimming: 2 bases; junction bases outside the gene matches: 12. This CDR3 comprises 16 residues. Germline CDR1 and CDR2: SGDLS and YYNGEE. The CDR3 spells CASSLQDGGTTYEQYF. The CDR3 DNA is TGTGCCAGCAGCCTTCAGGACGGCGGGACTACCTACGAGCAGTACTTC.

The chain combines TRBV6-5 with TRBJ1-1; 7 nucleotides align to TRBD1. Germline-derived CDR1 and CDR2 are MNHEY and SVGAGI. After removal of 6 bases from V and 4 bases from J, the junction contained 11 bases not matched to a gene. The CDR3 sequence is 15 residues long. Here the CDR3 reads CASRLDRTGLTEAFF. The CDR3 coding sequence is TGTGCCAGCAGGCTCGACAGGACAGGACTCACTGAAGCTTTCTTT.

This chain connects TRBV7-3 to TRBJ2-3; 11 bases map to TRBD1. Germline V CDR1 and CDR2: SGHTA, FQGTGA. V lost 4 bases, J lost 1 base, and 7 bases stayed unmatched. This CDR3 is built from 17 residues. CDR3 DNA: TGTGCCAGCAGCTCGCCGGGACAGGGGGAAGGCACAGATACGCAGTATTTT. Its protein is CASSSPGQGEGTDTQYF.

The chain couples TRBV5-1 to TRBJ2-1; no definite D call. Germline V gives CDR1 SGHRS, CDR2 YFSETQ. The CDR3 runs to 14 residues. Deletions cut 0 bases from V and 5 bases from J, with 9 bases between. The CDR3 bases are TGCGCCAGCAGCTTGGGGGCAATTGACAATGAGCAGTTCTTC. It translates to CASSLGAIDNEQFF.

The V and J genes are TRBV10-1 and TRBJ2-3; TRBD2 agrees at 11 bases. CDR1 is WNHNN, CDR2 SYGVQD, per germline (reference sequence). The CDR3 sequence is 16 residues long. Losses at the gene ends were 3 bases for V and 2 bases for J; bases not matched to a gene: 4. In DNA, the CDR3 is TGCGCCAGCAGTGAAGGGACTAGCGGCACCACAGATACGCAGTATTTT. Its translation is CASSEGTSGTTDTQYF.

V usage is TRBV4-1 and J usage is TRBJ2-2; 9 nucleotides line up with TRBD2. The germline gives CDR1 MGHRA, CDR2 YSYEKL. The ends lost 3 bases at V and 0 bases at J; junction bases unmatched: 14. The CDR3 is 20 amino acids. The CDR3 DNA is TGCGCCAGCAGCCATCGGAAACTAGCGGGCCATGGTACGAACACCGGGGAGCTGTTTTTT. Its translation is CASSHRKLAGHGTNTGELFF.

In its sample, this clone was seen a few times. The chain employs TRBV15 and TRBJ2-2, with 7 bases that match TRBD2. V lost 0 bases, J lost 5 bases, and 6 bases stayed unmatched. The CDR3 contains 16 residues. Germline loops: CDR1 LNHNV, CDR2 YYDKDF (reference sequence). The CDR3 region has the DNA TGTGCCACCAGCAGAGATCGGAGCGGGGCAACCGGGGAGCTGTTTTTT. Protein: CATSRDRSGATGELFF.

The rearrangement links TRBV19 to TRBJ1-5; 9 bases agree with TRBD1. The CDR3 is made up of 16 amino acids. The germline V gene encodes CDR1 LNHDA and CDR2 SQIVND (reference sequence). The V gene end was trimmed by 9 bases and the J gene end by 0 bases; junction bases not matched to a gene: 9. The CDR3 DNA reads as TGTGCCAGCACCGGGACAGGGCCTTATAGCAATCAGCCCCAGCATTTT. Translation gives CASTGTGPYSNQPQHF.

The chain recombines TRBV7-7 with TRBJ2-3; no firm D call. The CDR3 contains 14 residues. Trimming shortened V by 2 bases and J by 4 bases, and 10 bases separated the two germline ends. CDR1 and CDR2 (germline): SSHAT, FNYEAQ (reference sequence). CDR3 sequence (DNA): TGTGCCAGCAGCTTATCGCCGGGCGCAGATACGCAGTATTTT. It translates to CASSLSPGADTQYF.